Below are 27 T cell receptor beta chains sequenced from a single sample in a study of T cell responses to AZD1222 COVID-19 vaccine. Repertoires were generated with immunoSEQ multiplex PCR, while TCRdb's copy carries only in-frame clones and drops some. The table lists 150,000 to 200,000 clones, 90% of them singletons. The starting material was peripheral blood, obtained 28 days after the second AZD1222 dose. Receptor source: an adult who received the AZD1222 COVID-19 vaccine.

The chain links TRBV10-1 to TRBJ2-7, with a tentative D call TRBD2 (5 bases). The CDR3 is 18 amino acids. The germline gives CDR1 WNHNN, CDR2 SYGVQD (reference sequence). Trimming removed 4 bases at V and 0 bases at J, with 22 bases between. CDR3 bases: TGCGCCAGCAGTGCCGGGCGGACTCAGCGGATACGCTCCTACGAGCAGTACTTC. Translation: CASSAGRTQRIRSYEQYF.

This sequence joins TRBV6-5 and TRBJ1-5; D ambiguous. Trimming took 6 bases from V and 0 from J, leaving 12 bases between them. Per germline, CDR1 MNHEY and CDR2 SVGAGI. The CDR3 is 15 amino acids. The CDR3, as DNA: TGTGCCAGCAGGCCGACACAATTTAGCAATCAGCCCCAGCATTTT. The encoded protein is CASRPTQFSNQPQHF.

This sequence joins TRBV6-4 and TRBJ1-2, with 9 bases that match TRBD1. Germline CDR1 and CDR2: MRHNA and SNTAGT. The CDR3 runs 15 residues. Trimming took 7 bases from V and 5 from J; bases not matched to a gene: 11. This CDR3 is CASKTSDRGEYGYTF. The DNA for the CDR3 is TGTGCCAGCAAAACCTCGGACAGGGGCGAATATGGCTACACCTTC.

This clone was recorded once. The chain combines TRBV5-5 with TRBJ1-5, with D possibly TRBD1 on 5 matching bases. The germline V gene has CDR1 SGHKS and CDR2 YYEKEE (reference sequence). The CDR3 totals 15 residues. Deletions cut 0 bases from V and 1 base from J, with 8 bases between. This CDR3 is CASSLGRGSNQPQHF. CDR3 in DNA: TGTGCCAGCAGCTTGGGAAGGGGAAGCAATCAGCCCCAGCATTTT. The entire variable domain, with the rest obtained from reference TRBV5-5 and TRBJ1-5, is as follows: DAGVTQSPTHLIKTRGQQVTLRCSPISGHKSVSWYQQVLGQGPQFIFQYYEKEERGRGNFPDRFSARQFPNYSSELNVNALLLGDSALYLCASSLGRGSNQPQHFGDGTRLSIL.

The rearrangement joins TRBV15 to TRBJ2-2; the match to TRBD1 covers 9 bases. The CDR3 covers 14 residues. V shed 6 bases and J 3 bases; nucleotides not matched to a gene: 2. Germline V gene sequence: CDR1 LNHNV, CDR2 YYDKDF (reference sequence). The CDR3 sequence: CATRGQGYTGELFF. The CDR3 DNA reads as TGTGCCACCAGGGGACAGGGTTACACCGGGGAGCTGTTTTTT.

This chain joins TRBV30 and TRBJ1-6; perhaps TRBD1 as D (5 bases). CDR3 size: 13 residues. Between the trimmed V and J ends, which lost 2 bases and 10 bases, there was a span of 12 bases. Germline CDR1 and CDR2: GTSNPN and SVGIG (reference sequence). Here the CDR3 DNA reads TGTGCCTGGAGTCCCCAGGGCGACTCACCCCTCCACTTT. Its translation is CAWSPQGDSPLHF.

The rearrangement uses TRBV6-1 and TRBJ1-3, with a possible D match to TRBD1 (5 bases). CDR1 MNHNS and CDR2 SASEGT come from the germline V gene. The V gene lost 4 bases and the J gene lost 0 bases, with 13 bases spanning the gap. The CDR3 is 16 residues long. The chain's CDR3 is CASSGGTASSGNTIYF. The CDR3 DNA is TGTGCCAGCAGTGGCGGGACGGCGAGCTCTGGAAACACCATATATTTT.

A single count supports this clone. This chain links TRBV11-3 with TRBJ2-7, with a possible D match to TRBD2 (6 bases). V lost 1 base and J 2 bases, leaving 9 bases between the germline ends. Germline loops: CDR1 SGHNT, CDR2 YENEEA. There are 14 residues in the CDR3. The CDR3, as DNA: TGTGCCAGCAGCTTAGGGGGACTCACCTACGAGCAGTACTTC. The encoded protein is CASSLGGLTYEQYF.

The rearrangement joins TRBV6-6 to TRBJ2-1, with D perhaps TRBD1 (5 bases). Between the trimmed V and J ends, which lost 7 bases and 7 bases, there was a span of 23 bases. The CDR3 is 16 amino acids. Germline loops: CDR1 MNHNY, CDR2 SVGAGI (reference sequence). This chain's CDR3 is CASIGVVGAAVNEQFF. The CDR3, as DNA: TGTGCCAGCATTGGAGTCGTTGGGGCGGCCGTAAATGAGCAGTTCTTC.

V usage is TRBV10-1 and J usage is TRBJ2-3; 7 positions agree with TRBD2. Germline V gene data show CDR1 as WNHNN and CDR2 as SYGVQD (reference sequence). This CDR3 spans 13 amino acids. The junction had 9 bases not matched to a gene; V was cut back by 0 bases and J by 15 bases. The DNA of the CDR3 is TGCGCCAGCAGTGAGTCCGGGGGGACTACCTGCTATTTT. Protein sequence: CASSESGGTTCYF.

This clone was seen a few times. The V call is TRBV2, the J call TRBJ2-1; TRBD1 matches 7 bases. This CDR3 has 16 amino acids. Germline V gene data show CDR1 as SNHLY and CDR2 as FYNNEI. Trimming at V came to 2 bases and at J to 2 bases, leaving 6 bases not matched to a gene. CDR3 residues: CASSEQGGLPYNEQFF. The CDR3 DNA follows: TGTGCCAGCAGTGAACAAGGGGGCCTTCCCTACAATGAGCAGTTCTTC. Complete variable domain (other parts from reference TRBV2 and TRBJ2-1): EPEVTQTPSHQVTQMGQEVILRCVPISNHLYFYWYRQILGQKVEFLVSFYNNEISEKSEIFDDQFSVERPDGSNFTLKIRSTKLEDSAMYFCASSEQGGLPYNEQFFGPGTRLTVL.

V and J are TRBV28 and TRBJ1-2; no clear D gene. Germline V gives CDR1 MDHEN, CDR2 SYDVKM. The CDR3 length is 12 residues. V was clipped by 8 bases and J by 7 bases, with 14 bases between them. CDR3 amino acids: CASSSENSGYTF. The CDR3 DNA is TGTGCCAGCTCTTCAGAAAACAGTGGCTACACCTTC.

The chain has TRBV27 and TRBJ2-1; D is perhaps TRBD2 (7 bases). V was cut by 2 bases and J by 8 bases, with 13 bases left in between. This CDR3 spans 14 amino acids. Looked up from germline, CDR1 is MNHEY and CDR2 is SMNVEV (reference sequence). The CDR3 DNA reads TGTGCCAGCAGTTTAGAGGGGGGGAGCCATGAGCAGTTCTTC. It encodes CASSLEGGSHEQFF.

V gene TRBV30 combines with J gene TRBJ1-5, with D possibly TRBD1 on 5 matching bases. V gave up 4 bases and J gave up 1 base, with 8 bases separating them. CDR3 length equals 13 residues. Germline CDR1 and CDR2: GTSNPN and SVGIG (reference sequence). The CDR3 DNA follows: TGTGCCTGGACGCAGGGAAGCAATCAGCCCCAGCATTTT. It encodes CAWTQGSNQPQHF. Combining the CDR3 with reference TRBV30 and TRBJ1-5 gives the whole variable domain SQTIHQWPATLVQPVGSPLSLECTVEGTSNPNLYWYRQAAGRGLQLLFYSVGIGQISSEVPQNLSASRPQDRQFILSSKKLLLSDSGFYLCAWTQGSNQPQHFGDGTRLSIL.

The CDR3 DNA reads TGCGCCAGCAGCTTGGCCCATACAGTGAACACCGGGGAGCTGTTTTTT. The encoded protein is CASSLAHTVNTGELFF. This chain joins TRBV5-1 and TRBJ2-2, with D uncertain. V was shortened by 0 bases and J by 1 base, with 10 bases between the two germline ends. The CDR3 has 16 amino acids. The germline V gene has CDR1 SGHRS and CDR2 YFSETQ.

The V gene is TRBV3-1 (or the pseudogene TRBV3-2), the J gene TRBJ1-3; D uncertain. This CDR3 comprises 15 residues. Per germline, CDR1 LGHDT and CDR2 YNNKEL (reference sequence). V lost 4 bases to trimming and J lost 0 bases, with 10 bases between them. For the CDR3, the DNA is TGTGCCAGCAGCCGCCAAGTAGGCTCTGGAAACACCATATATTTT. This codes for CASSRQVGSGNTIYF.

The chain uses TRBV7-2 and TRBJ1-2; 8 bases fit TRBD1. The junction had 5 bases not matched to a gene; V was cut back by 5 bases and J by 6 bases. This CDR3 is built from 13 residues. Germline V CDR1 and CDR2: SGHTA, FQGNSA. In DNA form, the CDR3 reads TGTGCCAGCAGCCCCGGACAGGGAGATGGCTACACCTTC. Translating it yields CASSPGQGDGYTF.

The chain joins TRBV3-1 (or the pseudogene TRBV3-2) to TRBJ2-5, with unresolved D. Per the germline V gene, CDR1 is LGHDT and CDR2 is YNNKEL (reference sequence). This CDR3 is 15 amino acids long. V shed 3 bases and J shed 7 bases, with 18 bases lying between them. In DNA form, the CDR3 reads TGTGCCAGCAGCCACGTAGGGTACCTGAAACCGACCCAGTACTTC. As protein: CASSHVGYLKPTQYF.

V usage is TRBV28 and J usage is TRBJ1-2, with D perhaps matching TRBD1 (6 bases). V was clipped by 7 bases and J by 10 bases, with 13 bases between them. From germline, CDR1 is MDHEN and CDR2 SYDVKM. The CDR3 loop spans 11 amino acids. The CDR3 DNA reads as TGTGCCAGCAACCCGGGGGGCGCCTACACCTTC. Its protein is CASNPGGAYTF.

The chain links TRBV4-1 to TRBJ1-4; maybe TRBD1 (5 bases). The germline V gene encodes CDR1 MGHRA and CDR2 YSYEKL. V lost 3 bases, J lost 8 bases, and 19 bases lay in between. The CDR3 has 16 residues. The CDR3 region is CASSHPLEGRGEKLFF. The CDR3 coding sequence is TGCGCCAGCAGCCACCCCTTGGAGGGGCGGGGGGAAAAACTGTTTTTT.

The rearrangement uses TRBV4-3 and TRBJ2-3, with 9 bases matching TRBD1. Germline V gene data show CDR1 as LGHNA and CDR2 as YSLEER. Trimming at V came to 1 base and at J to 0 bases, leaving 11 bases not matched to a gene. The CDR3 has 19 residues. CDR3 DNA sequence: TGCGCCAGCAGCCAAGGTGGGACAGGGTCCCTCCGGAGCACAGATACGCAGTATTTT. Its protein is CASSQGGTGSLRSTDTQYF.

In its sample, this clone was seen a few times. This chain joins TRBV4-2 and TRBJ2-1, with 7 bases aligning to TRBD2. The CDR3 length is 19 residues. Germline values: CDR1 LGHNA, CDR2 YNFKEQ. V lost 0 bases to trimming and J lost 0 bases; unmatched junction nucleotides: 11. This CDR3 reads CASSQESGGAVSSYNEQFF. The CDR3 nucleotides read TGTGCCAGCAGCCAAGAGTCGGGGGGAGCGGTGAGCTCCTACAATGAGCAGTTCTTC.

V and J are TRBV27 and TRBJ1-3; no definite D call. Per the germline V gene, CDR1 is MNHEY and CDR2 is SMNVEV (reference sequence). Trimming left V 5 bases short and J 0 bases short, with 8 bases between. This CDR3 is 14 amino acids long. The chain's CDR3 is CASSSYPSGNTIYF. CDR3 DNA sequence: TGTGCCAGCAGTAGTTACCCCTCTGGAAACACCATATATTTT.

This rearrangement joins TRBV3-1 (or the pseudogene TRBV3-2) to TRBJ1-3; 7 bases line up with TRBD1. The CDR3 is 15 residues long. V dropped 5 bases and J dropped 7; count of bases not matched to a gene: 11. Germline V lookup: CDR1 LGHDT, CDR2 YNNKEL (reference sequence). DNA for the CDR3: TGTGCCAGCAGCACTCGGACAGGCTTAGGGAACACCATATATTTT. Its protein product is CASSTRTGLGNTIYF.

The chain couples TRBV25-1 to TRBJ1-3; D ambiguous. The germline V gene has CDR1 MGHDK and CDR2 SYGVNS. The germline V and J ends were trimmed by 7 bases and 0 bases, with 10 bases remaining between them. This CDR3 has 14 residues. The CDR3 nucleotides are TGTGCCAGCACGGATTTGCGCTCTGGAAACACCATATATTTT. Protein sequence: CASTDLRSGNTIYF.

The chain uses TRBV7-2 and TRBJ1-1; 9 nucleotides align to TRBD1. Trimming took 3 bases from V and 10 from J; bases not matched to a gene: 6. This CDR3 has 13 amino acids. Germline CDR1 SGHTA, CDR2 FQGNSA. The CDR3 loop reads CASSLAGTGTAFF. The DNA of the CDR3 is TGTGCCAGCAGCTTGGCCGGGACAGGGACAGCTTTCTTT.

The rearrangement joins TRBV30 to TRBJ2-2; D is perhaps TRBD1 or TRBD2 (5 bases each). This CDR3 contains 15 residues. The ends were cut back, 2 bases at V and 6 bases at J, with 16 bases in the middle. Germline assignment: CDR1 GTSNPN and CDR2 SVGIG (reference sequence). The CDR3 sequence: CAWSRGAVIAGELFF. As DNA, the CDR3 is TGTGCCTGGAGTAGAGGGGCAGTCATCGCCGGGGAGCTGTTTTTT.